The present entry profiles one TCR beta chain with its context. This record belongs to a study of graft-versus-host responses after intestinal transplantation. Study in general: Transplantation in recipients was multivisceral, liver-intestinal, or isolated intestinal.

Assay: immunoSEQ multiplex PCR; the TCRdb copy retains only in-frame clones and omits some. Altogether over 8,000 clones are present, over 90% being singletons, with the ten largest covering around 1.9%. Germline-derived CDR1 and CDR2 are SEHNR and FQNEAQ (reference sequence). CDR3 size: 13 residues. V lost 7 bases and J 6 bases, leaving 15 bases between the germline ends. This chain joins TRBV7-9 and TRBJ1-1, with D possibly being TRBD1 (5 bases). The sample was PBMCs, taken 11 days after intestinal transplantation. This TCR was sampled from a human patient who received an intestinal transplant, so some T cells may come from the graft donor. The CDR3 coding sequence is TGTGCCAGCATTCCCCGGGGGGAGCCTGAAGCTTTCTTT. This codes for CASIPRGEPEAFF.